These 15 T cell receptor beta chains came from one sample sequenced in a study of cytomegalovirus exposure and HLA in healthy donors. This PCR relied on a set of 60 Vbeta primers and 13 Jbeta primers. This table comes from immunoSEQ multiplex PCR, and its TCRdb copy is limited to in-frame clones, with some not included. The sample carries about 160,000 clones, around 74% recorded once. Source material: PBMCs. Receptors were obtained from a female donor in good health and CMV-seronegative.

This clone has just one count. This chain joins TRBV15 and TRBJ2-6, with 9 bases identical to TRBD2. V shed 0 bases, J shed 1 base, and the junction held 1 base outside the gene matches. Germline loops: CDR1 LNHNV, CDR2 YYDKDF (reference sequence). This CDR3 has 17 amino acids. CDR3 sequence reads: CATSRDAGGSGANVLTF. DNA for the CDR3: TGTGCCACCAGCAGAGACGCGGGGGGGTCTGGGGCCAACGTCCTGACTTTC.

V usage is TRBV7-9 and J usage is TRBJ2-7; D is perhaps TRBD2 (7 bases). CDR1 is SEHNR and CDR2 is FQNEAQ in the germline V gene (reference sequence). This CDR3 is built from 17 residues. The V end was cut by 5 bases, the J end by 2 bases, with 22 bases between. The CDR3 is CASSLNPGRGPTYEQYF. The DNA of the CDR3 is TGTGCCAGCAGCCTAAATCCCGGGCGGGGGCCGACCTACGAGCAGTACTTC. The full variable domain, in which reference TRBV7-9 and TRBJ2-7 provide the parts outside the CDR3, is DTGVSQNPRHKITKRGQNVTFRCDPISEHNRLYWYRQTLGQGPEFLTYFQNEAQLEKSRLLSDRFSAERPKGSFSTLEIQRTEQGDSAMYLCASSLNPGRGPTYEQYFGPGTRLTVT.

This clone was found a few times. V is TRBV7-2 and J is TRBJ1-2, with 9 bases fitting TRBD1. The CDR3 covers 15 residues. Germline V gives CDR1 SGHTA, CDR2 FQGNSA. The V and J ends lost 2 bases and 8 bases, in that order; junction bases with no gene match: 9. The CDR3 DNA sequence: TGTGCCAGCAGCTTAACCATGACAGGGGGAGGAGGCTACACCTTC. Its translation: CASSLTMTGGGGYTF.

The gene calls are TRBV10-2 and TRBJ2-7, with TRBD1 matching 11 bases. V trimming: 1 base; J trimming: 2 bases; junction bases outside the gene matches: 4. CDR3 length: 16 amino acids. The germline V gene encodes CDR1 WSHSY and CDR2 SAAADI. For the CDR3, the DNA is TGCGCCAGCAGTGAGTTCCCGGGACAGGGGGCCTACGAGCAGTACTTC. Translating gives CASSEFPGQGAYEQYF.

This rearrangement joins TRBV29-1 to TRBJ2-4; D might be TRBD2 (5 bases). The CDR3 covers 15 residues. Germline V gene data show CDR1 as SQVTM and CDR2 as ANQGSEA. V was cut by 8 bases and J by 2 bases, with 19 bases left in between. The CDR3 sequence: CSFAAEAGTKNIQYF. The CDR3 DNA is TGCAGCTTCGCGGCCGAAGCCGGGACCAAAAACATTCAGTACTTC.

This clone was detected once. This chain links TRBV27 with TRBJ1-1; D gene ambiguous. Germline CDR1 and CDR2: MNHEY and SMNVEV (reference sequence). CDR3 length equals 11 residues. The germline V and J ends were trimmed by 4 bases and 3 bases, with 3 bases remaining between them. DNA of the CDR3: TGTGCCAGCAGTTCTTACACTGAAGCTTTCTTT. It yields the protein CASSSYTEAFF.

CDR3: CASSPDRGHYGYTF. CDR3 bases: TGTGCCAGCTCACCGGACAGGGGGCACTATGGCTACACCTTC. The V call is TRBV18, the J call TRBJ1-2; 11 positions agree with TRBD1. Germline V gene lookup returns CDR1 KGHSH and CDR2 LQKENI. This CDR3 comprises 14 residues. J was trimmed by 3 bases and V by 3 bases; bases with no gene match: 0.

Written as DNA, the CDR3 is TGTGCCAGCAGCTTACAGGCAAGGCAGCCCCAGCATTTT. Residues: CASSLQARQPQHF. The chain links TRBV7-9 to TRBJ1-5, with D unresolved. This CDR3 spans 13 amino acids. In germline, CDR1 is SEHNR, CDR2 FQNEAQ (reference sequence). Trimming removed 2 bases at V and 7 bases at J, with 9 bases between.

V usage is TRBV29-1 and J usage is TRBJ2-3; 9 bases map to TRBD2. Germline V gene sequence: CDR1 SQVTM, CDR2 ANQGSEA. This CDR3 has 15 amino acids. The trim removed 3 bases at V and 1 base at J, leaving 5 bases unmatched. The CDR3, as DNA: TGCAGCGTTGAGGTTAGCGGGAGAGGCACAGATACGCAGTATTTT. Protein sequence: CSVEVSGRGTDTQYF.

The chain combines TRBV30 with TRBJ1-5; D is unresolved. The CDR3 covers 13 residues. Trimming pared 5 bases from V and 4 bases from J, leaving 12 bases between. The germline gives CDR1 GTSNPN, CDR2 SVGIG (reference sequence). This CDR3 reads CAWAPEGNQPQHF. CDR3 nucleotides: TGTGCCTGGGCACCCGAGGGAAATCAGCCCCAGCATTTT.

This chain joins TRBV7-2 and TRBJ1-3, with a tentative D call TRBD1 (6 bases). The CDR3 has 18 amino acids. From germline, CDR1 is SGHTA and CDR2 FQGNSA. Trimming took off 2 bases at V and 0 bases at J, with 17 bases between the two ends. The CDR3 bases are TGTGCCAGCAGCTTAAACGATTTCAGGGGAAGCTCTGGAAACACCATATATTTT. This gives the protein CASSLNDFRGSSGNTIYF.

The CDR3 region is CASSAGALHGYTF. The CDR3, as DNA: TGTGCCAGCTCCGCAGGGGCCCTCCATGGCTACACCTTC. The gene calls are TRBV2 and TRBJ1-2, with a weak D call TRBD1 (6 bases). Germline CDR1 reads SNHLY; CDR2 reads FYNNEI. The ends were cut back, 8 bases at V and 6 bases at J, with 16 bases in the middle. The CDR3 runs to 13 residues.

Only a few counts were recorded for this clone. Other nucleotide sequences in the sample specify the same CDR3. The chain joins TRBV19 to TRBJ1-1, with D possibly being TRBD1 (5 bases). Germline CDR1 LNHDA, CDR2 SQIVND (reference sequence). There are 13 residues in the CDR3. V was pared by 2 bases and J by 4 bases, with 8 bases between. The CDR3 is CASSIQGGTEAFF. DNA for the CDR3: TGTGCCAGTAGTATACAGGGTGGCACTGAAGCTTTCTTT.

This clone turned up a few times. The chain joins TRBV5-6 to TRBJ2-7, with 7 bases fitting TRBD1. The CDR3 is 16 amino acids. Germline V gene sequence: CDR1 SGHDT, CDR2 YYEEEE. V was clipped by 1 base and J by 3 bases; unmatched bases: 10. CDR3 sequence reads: CASSLRGQSLFYEQYF. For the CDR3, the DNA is TGTGCCAGCAGCTTGAGGGGACAGAGTTTATTCTACGAGCAGTACTTC.

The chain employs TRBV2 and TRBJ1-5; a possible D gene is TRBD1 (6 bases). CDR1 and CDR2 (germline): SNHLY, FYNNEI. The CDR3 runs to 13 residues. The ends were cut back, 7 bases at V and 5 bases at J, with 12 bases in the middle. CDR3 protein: CASTSDSYQPQHF. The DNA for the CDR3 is TGTGCCAGCACCTCGGACAGTTATCAGCCCCAGCATTTT.